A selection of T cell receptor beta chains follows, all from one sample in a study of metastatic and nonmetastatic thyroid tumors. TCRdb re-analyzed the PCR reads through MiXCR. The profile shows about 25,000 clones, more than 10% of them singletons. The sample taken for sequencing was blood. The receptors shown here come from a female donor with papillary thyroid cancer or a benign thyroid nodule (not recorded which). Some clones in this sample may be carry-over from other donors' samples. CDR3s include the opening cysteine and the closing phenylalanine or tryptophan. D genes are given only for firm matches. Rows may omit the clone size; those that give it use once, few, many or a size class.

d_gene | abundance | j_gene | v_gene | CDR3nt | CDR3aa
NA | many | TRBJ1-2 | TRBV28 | TGTGCCAGCAGTCCCCAGGGCCATGGCTACACCTTC | CASSPQGHGYTF
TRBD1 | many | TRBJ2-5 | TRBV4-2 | TGTGCCAGCAGCAAAGGGACAGGAGCCCAAGAGACCCAGTACTTC | CASSKGTGAQETQYF
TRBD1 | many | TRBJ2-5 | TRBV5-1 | TGCGCCAGCAGCTTGGCGGCAGGGGGTGAGACCCAGTACTTC | CASSLAAGGETQYF
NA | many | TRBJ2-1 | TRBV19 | TGTGCCAGTAGGGGCTCGGGCTCAAGCTCCTACAATGAGCAGTTCTTC | CASRGSGSSSYNEQFF
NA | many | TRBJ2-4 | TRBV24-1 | TGTGCCACCAGTGATGGGGCAGGGCTAGCCAAAAACATTCAGTACTTC | CATSDGAGLAKNIQYF
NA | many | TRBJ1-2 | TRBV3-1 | TGTGCCAGCAGCTCCCGTGGGGGGGCGGATGGCTACACCTTC | CASSSRGGADGYTF
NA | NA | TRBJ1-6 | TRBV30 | TGTGCCTGGAGCCGTGGAGTGTCAACCAATAATTCACCCCTCCACTTT | CAWSRGVSTNNSPLHF
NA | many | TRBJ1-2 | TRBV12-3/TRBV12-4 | TGTGCCAGCAGTCGACAGATAAACTATGGCTACACCTTC | CASSRQINYGYTF
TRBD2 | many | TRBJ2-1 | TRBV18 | TGTGCCAGCTCACCCCCCGGGACTAGCGGTTACAATGAGCAGTTCTTC | CASSPPGTSGYNEQFF
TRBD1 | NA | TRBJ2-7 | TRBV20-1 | TGCAGTGCTAAAGGGGGCGGGTCCCAATACGAGCAGTACTTC | CSAKGGGSQYEQYF
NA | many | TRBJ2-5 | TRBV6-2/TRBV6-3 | TGTGCCGCCCGGACACCCTGGGGAGAGACCCAGTACTTC | CAARTPWGETQYF
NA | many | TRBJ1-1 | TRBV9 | TGTGCCAGCAGCGTGGAAGGGGACACTGAAGCTTTCTTT | CASSVEGDTEAFF
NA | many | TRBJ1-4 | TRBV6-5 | TGTGCCAGCAGTTACCGCGGGGACGGGAATGAAAAACTGTTTTTT | CASSYRGDGNEKLFF
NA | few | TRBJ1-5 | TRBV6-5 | TGTGCCAGCAGTTACGGGGAAGGGAGCAATCAGCCCCAGCATTTT | CASSYGEGSNQPQHF
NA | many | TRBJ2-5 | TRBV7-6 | TGTGCCAGCAGGCCTAAGAGCCTCCAAGAGACCCAGTACTTC | CASRPKSLQETQYF
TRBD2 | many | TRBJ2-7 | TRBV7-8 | TGTGCCAGCAGCTTAGTTGGACTAGCGGGAATGAAGCGGTACGAGCAGTACTTC | CASSLVGLAGMKRYEQYF
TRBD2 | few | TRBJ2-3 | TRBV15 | TGTGCCACCAGCAGAGAGTTAGCGGGAGCCACAGATACGCAGTATTTT | CATSRELAGATDTQYF
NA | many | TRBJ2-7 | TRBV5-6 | TGTGCCAGCAGCTTGGCCGAGGAGTGGGCCAGGGGCCACGAAGAGCAGTACTTC | CASSLAEEWARGHEEQYF
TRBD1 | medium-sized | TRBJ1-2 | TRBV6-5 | TGTGCCAGCAGTTACTCGCGGACAGGGGGCCACTATGGCTACACCTTC | CASSYSRTGGHYGYTF
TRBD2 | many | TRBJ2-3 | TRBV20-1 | TGCAGTGCTGTTGGGACTAGTCGGGCAGATACGCAGTATTTT | CSAVGTSRADTQYF
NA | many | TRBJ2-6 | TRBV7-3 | TGTGCCAGCAGCTTAATGGAGGCTGGGGCCAACGTCCTGACTTTC | CASSLMEAGANVLTF
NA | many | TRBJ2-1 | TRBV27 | TGTGCCAGCAGTCCGGGTGGCCCCAAATACTGGAATGAGCAGTTCTTC | CASSPGGPKYWNEQFF
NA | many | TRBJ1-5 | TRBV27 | TGTGCCAGCAGTTCCAGACAGCCCAATCAGCCCCAGCATTTT | CASSSRQPNQPQHF
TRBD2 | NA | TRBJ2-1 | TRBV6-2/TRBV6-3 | TGTGCCAGCAGTTACCAAGAAGGCGGGAGGGCCGGGGGTGAGCAGTTCTTC | CASSYQEGGRAGGEQFF
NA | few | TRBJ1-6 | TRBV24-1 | TGTGCCACCTGGGTTACTTGGATAGCGGAGGGGACGTTTTTTAATTCACCCCTCCACTTT | CATWVTWIAEGTFFNSPLHF
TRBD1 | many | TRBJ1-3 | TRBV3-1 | TGTGCCAGCAGCCCCACAGGGACAGGGGTTGGAAACACCATATATTTT | CASSPTGTGVGNTIYF
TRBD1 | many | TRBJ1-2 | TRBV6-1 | TGTGCCACCAGACAGGGGCAGAGTTTGATTGGCTACACCTTC | CATRQGQSLIGYTF
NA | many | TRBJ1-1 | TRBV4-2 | TGTGCCAGCAGCCAAGATGGGACTTCGGGAACTGAAGCTTTCTTT | CASSQDGTSGTEAFF
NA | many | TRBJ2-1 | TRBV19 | TGTGCCAGTATGGTTTCCGAGGCTGGCAATGAGCAGTTCTTC | CASMVSEAGNEQFF
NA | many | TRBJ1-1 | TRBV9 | TGTGCCAGCAGCGTAGGTGGCCTAGGGAACACTGAAGCTTTCTTT | CASSVGGLGNTEAFF
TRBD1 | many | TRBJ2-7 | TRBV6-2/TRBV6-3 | TGTGCCAGCAGCTCTCCGGGACAGGGGTACGAGCAGTACTTC | CASSSPGQGYEQYF
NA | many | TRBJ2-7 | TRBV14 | TGTGCCAGCAGCCTGTTATTCTACGAGCAGTACTTC | CASSLLFYEQYF
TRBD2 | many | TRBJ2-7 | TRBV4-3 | TGCGCCAGCAGCCCGGGGCTAGCGGTTACCTACGAGCAGTACTTC | CASSPGLAVTYEQYF
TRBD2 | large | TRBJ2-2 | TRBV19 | TGTGCCAGTCTGCCCACTAGCGGGAGTTCCGGGGAGCTGTTTTTT | CASLPTSGSSGELFF
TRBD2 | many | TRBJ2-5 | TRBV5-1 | TGCGCCAGCAGCTTTGGACTAGCGGGAGAAGAGACCCAGTACTTC | CASSFGLAGEETQYF
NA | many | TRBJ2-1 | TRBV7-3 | TGTGCCAGCAGCCCCCACTCGGGAGCGAAGAATGAGCAGTTCTTC | CASSPHSGAKNEQFF
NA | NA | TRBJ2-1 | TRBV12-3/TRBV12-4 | TGCGCCAACAGTAAGGACTGGTACAATGAGCAGTTCTTC | CANSKDWYNEQFF
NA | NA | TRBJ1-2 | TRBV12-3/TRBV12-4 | TGTGCCAGCAGTCCCAACTGGATAGGATTTAGCTACACCTTC | CASSPNWIGFSYTF
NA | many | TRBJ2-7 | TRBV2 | TGTGCCAGCAGACGACAGGGGAGGGCCTCCTACGAGCAGTACTTC | CASRRQGRASYEQYF
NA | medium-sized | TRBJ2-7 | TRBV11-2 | TGTGCCAGCAGCGTTAGCTCCTACGAGCAGTACTTC | CASSVSSYEQYF
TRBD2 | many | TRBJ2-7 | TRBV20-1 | TGCAGTGCTACCCCCCCGGGTCTAGCGGGCTACGAGCAGTACTTC | CSATPPGLAGYEQYF
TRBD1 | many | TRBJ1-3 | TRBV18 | TGTGCCAGCTCACCCTTTCGACAGGGTAGCTTTCTTGGAAACACCATATATTTT | CASSPFRQGSFLGNTIYF
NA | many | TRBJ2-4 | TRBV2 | TGTGCCAGCAGTGAAGGGTACGGACAGAGTCTAGCCAAAAACATTCAGTACTTC | CASSEGYGQSLAKNIQYF
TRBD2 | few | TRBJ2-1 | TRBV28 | TGTGCCAGCAGTTTAGAGCGGGAGGTTTATGAGCAGTTCTTC | CASSLEREVYEQFF
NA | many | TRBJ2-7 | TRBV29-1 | TGCAGCGTTGAAGGTCTAGGCAGATCCTACGAGCAGTACTTC | CSVEGLGRSYEQYF
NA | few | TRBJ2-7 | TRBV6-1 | TGTGCCAGCAGACTCCTAGGACGGGTTGGCTTGTTCGAGCAGTACTTC | CASRLLGRVGLFEQYF
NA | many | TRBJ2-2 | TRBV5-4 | TGTGCCAGCAGCCCAGGAGACAGACGGGGCACCGGGGAGCTGTTTTTT | CASSPGDRRGTGELFF
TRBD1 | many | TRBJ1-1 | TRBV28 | TGTGCCAGCAGTTTTCAGGGGGCATGGGGGGACACTGAAGCTTTCTTT | CASSFQGAWGDTEAFF
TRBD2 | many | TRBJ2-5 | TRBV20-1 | TGCAGTGCTATGGGAGCGGGAGGAGGAGAGACCCAGTACTTC | CSAMGAGGGETQYF
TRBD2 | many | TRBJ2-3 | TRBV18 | TGTGCCAGCTCACCACGAGGGAGGGCCGGAGATACGCAGTATTTT | CASSPRGRAGDTQYF
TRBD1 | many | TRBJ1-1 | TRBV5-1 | TGCGCCAGCAGCGTAGGGGGCCTGAGCACTGAAGCTTTCTTT | CASSVGGLSTEAFF
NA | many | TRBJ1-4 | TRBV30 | TGTGCCTGGAGAAGAACGGGGCAGATTAATGAAAAACTGTTTTTT | CAWRRTGQINEKLFF